This T cell receptor beta chain was identified during a study of control samples from healthy donors and cancer patients (dated by TCRdb to about 2020). As concerns this clone: It lacks a known antigen. Base qualities were left out, and no much larger clone turns up one base away.

The germline V end is reduced by 6 bases and the J end by 5 bases; junction bases left unmatched: 6. From its cysteine to its phenylalanine, the CDR3 spans 13 amino acids. Only the CDR3 DNA is retained, 39 bases long and in frame from the first base. The method behind the library was the immunoSEQ multiplex PCR assay. This immuneACCESS table, as held by TCRdb, lists in-frame sequences with V and J called but not all clones. Of the missing ones, under half trace to an unresolved V gene in checked studies; the others have no known cause. In this sample the table shows approximately 120,000 clones, more than 75% of which occur a single time. The ten largest clonotypes hold 8% to 9% of the sample.

Sequenced: blood. The rearranged chain carries TRBV12-3 or TRBV12-4 and TRBJ2-5, with 7 middle bases fitting TRBD1. This clonotype was obtained from a man aged 35 to 55 in good health. The base sequence is TGTGCCAGCAGGACAGGGTCCGGGGAGACCCAGTACTTC. It codes for CASRTGSGETQYF.